This T cell receptor (beta chain) was observed in a study of cytomegalovirus exposure and HLA in healthy donors. Study summary: Later, an analysis reported that the 120 or so validation repertoires had used the same platform as the 500 to 750 first-cohort repertoires.

The table came from immunoSEQ multiplex PCR; TCRdb's copy has only in-frame clones and leaves some out. Of under 300,000 clones in the sample, approximately 86% are singletons; the top ten hold roughly 1%. The donors were in the roughly 130-subject validation cohort, distinct from the roughly 700-subject first cohort. Whole-study results and caveats: The CMV antigen specificity of a few CMV-associated chains was confirmed through in vitro analysis. Within the roughly 120 validation repertoires, first-cohort TCR clusters tended to co-occur, according to a later analysis.

A remark on this clone: Its matching antigen is unknown.

The trim removed 6 bases at V and 2 bases at J, leaving 4 bases unmatched. CDR1 is SGHVS, CDR2 FQNEAQ, per germline. The CDR3 has 15 amino acids. The sequence derives from a woman aged 18-35 years in good health and CMV-seronegative. J is TRBJ2-1 and V is TRBV7-8; the match to TRBD2 covers 10 bases. Sequencing used PBMCs. This CDR3 is CASSPTSGTYNEQFF. In DNA form, the CDR3 reads TGTGCCAGCAGTCCAACTAGCGGGACCTACAATGAGCAGTTCTTC.